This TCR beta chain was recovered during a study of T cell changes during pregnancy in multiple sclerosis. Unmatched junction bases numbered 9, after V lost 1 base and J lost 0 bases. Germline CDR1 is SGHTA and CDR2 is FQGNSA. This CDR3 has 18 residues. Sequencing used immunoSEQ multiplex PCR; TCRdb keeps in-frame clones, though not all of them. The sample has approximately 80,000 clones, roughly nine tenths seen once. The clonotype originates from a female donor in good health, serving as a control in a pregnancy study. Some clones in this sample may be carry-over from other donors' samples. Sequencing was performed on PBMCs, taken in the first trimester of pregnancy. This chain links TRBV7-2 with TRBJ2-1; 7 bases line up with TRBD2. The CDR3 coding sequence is TGTGCCAGCAGCTTAGGGCCCAGCGGGGTGGGCTCCTACAATGAGCAGTTCTTC. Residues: CASSLGPSGVGSYNEQFF.